The 25 T cell receptor beta chains in this list originate from one sample, sequenced in a study of OX40 agonist ivuxolimab in advanced cancers. This table comes from immunoSEQ multiplex PCR, and its TCRdb copy is limited to in-frame clones, with some not included. The sample yields about 62,000 clones, 85% seen once. The starting material was CD4+ or CD8+ T cells sorted from blood, obtained in a trial of the OX40 agonist ivuxolimab. These receptor sequences come from an adult with an advanced solid tumor such as melanoma, head and neck, liver or kidney cancer.

The chain uses TRBV28 and TRBJ1-5; no definite D call. Per the germline V gene, CDR1 is MDHEN and CDR2 is SYDVKM. V was clipped by 9 bases and J by 3 bases, with 15 bases between them. The CDR3 loop spans 14 amino acids. The CDR3 bases are TGTGCCAGTTACCCGAGCGGCTCCAATCAGCCCCAGCATTTT. It codes for CASYPSGSNQPQHF.

The V and J genes are TRBV5-5 and TRBJ2-4, with D perhaps matching TRBD1 (6 bases). Germline V gene data show CDR1 as SGHKS and CDR2 as YYEKEE (reference sequence). The CDR3 sequence is 17 residues long. Trimming cost V 4 bases and J 6 bases, with 23 bases left between them. The CDR3 DNA reads as TGTGCCAGCAGCGGAGCGATACGACAGGCTATATCAAACATTCAGTACTTC. Translated: CASSGAIRQAISNIQYF.

The chain links TRBV11-2 to TRBJ2-5, with TRBD2 as a possible D gene (6 bases). In germline, CDR1 is SGHAT, CDR2 FQNNGV. Trimming cost V 2 bases and J 0 bases, with 19 bases left between them. The CDR3 spans 18 residues. CDR3 protein: CASSLRAGGGYDQETQYF. The CDR3 DNA follows: TGTGCCAGCAGCTTAAGGGCCGGTGGGGGGTATGACCAAGAGACCCAGTACTTC.

This clone was observed a handful of times. The chain joins TRBV19 to TRBJ1-1; D is uncertain. Germline V gene sequence: CDR1 LNHDA, CDR2 SQIVND (reference sequence). This CDR3 is built from 12 residues. Trimming cost V 4 bases and J 4 bases, with 7 bases left between them. The DNA for the CDR3 is TGTGCCAGTAGTAGCAGACCCACTGAAGCTTTCTTT. Its protein is CASSSRPTEAFF. Full variable domain (remainder filled in from reference TRBV19 and TRBJ1-1): DGGITQSPKYLFRKEGQNVTLSCEQNLNHDAMYWYRQDPGQGLRLIYYSQIVNDFQKGDIAEGYSVSREKKESFPLTVTSAQKNPTAFYLCASSSRPTEAFFGQGTRLTVV.

This clone is a singleton in its sample. The V call is TRBV23-1, the J call TRBJ2-3; D not resolved. TRBV23-1 is classed as an ORF, of uncertain function. The ends were cut back, 4 bases at V and 5 bases at J, with 10 bases in the middle. This CDR3 comprises 13 residues. The CDR3, as DNA: TGCGCCAGCAGTCCCTGTCTAGGAGATACGCAGTATTTT. Translation gives CASSPCLGDTQYF.

This clone was found once. The rearrangement links TRBV19 to TRBJ1-5, with D hard to call. Germline V gene sequence: CDR1 LNHDA, CDR2 SQIVND (reference sequence). The CDR3 is made up of 14 amino acids. Trimming pared 5 bases from V and 4 bases from J, leaving 12 bases between. The CDR3 loop is CASSGYGLNQPQHF. For the CDR3, the DNA is TGTGCCAGTAGTGGGTACGGCCTTAATCAGCCCCAGCATTTT.

Concerning this clone itself: A junction end diverges from the germline sequence, so it may reflect a read error. The chain has TRBV4-2 and TRBJ2-1; 9 bases align to TRBD2. From germline, CDR1 is LGHNA and CDR2 YNFKEQ. The CDR3 has 14 amino acids. The CDR3 sequence is CASSQDRRGGEQFF. The DNA for the CDR3 is TGTGCCAGCAGTCAAGATAGGCGGGGGGGTGAGCAGTTCTTC.

The J gene is TRBJ2-1, the V gene TRBV18; D is possibly TRBD2 (5 bases). The CDR3 runs 15 residues. CDR1 KGHSH and CDR2 LQKENI come from the germline V gene. The V end lost 2 bases, the J end lost 2 bases, and 10 bases lay between the germline ends. The CDR3 loop reads CASSPTGNTYNEQFF. In nucleotides, the CDR3 is TGTGCCAGCTCACCAACGGGGAATACCTACAATGAGCAGTTCTTC. The full variable domain, in which reference TRBV18 and TRBJ2-1 provide the parts outside the CDR3, is NAGVMQNPRHLVRRRGQEARLRCSPMKGHSHVYWYRQLPEEGLKFMVYLQKENIIDESGMPKERFSAEFPKEGPSILRIQQVVRGDSAAYFCASSPTGNTYNEQFFGPGTRLTVL.

The CDR3 loop reads CASSIPGQTNYGYTF. The CDR3 DNA is TGTGCCAGTAGTATTCCGGGACAAACTAACTATGGCTACACCTTC. The rearrangement links TRBV19 to TRBJ1-2; a possible D gene is TRBD1 (6 bases). Germline assignment: CDR1 LNHDA and CDR2 SQIVND (reference sequence). CDR3 length equals 15 residues. V gave up 3 bases and J gave up 0 bases, with 11 bases separating them.

The CDR3 DNA sequence: TGTGCCAGCAGCGCGGGACTAGCGTCCGGACTCACAGATACGCAGTATTTT. This encodes CASSAGLASGLTDTQYF. The chain employs TRBV9 and TRBJ2-3; 10 bases map to TRBD2. J lost 2 bases, V lost 3 bases, and 9 bases had no gene match. The CDR3 sequence is 17 residues long. Germline V gives CDR1 SGDLS, CDR2 YYNGEE.

The J gene is TRBJ1-1, the V gene TRBV28, with unresolved D. This CDR3 contains 14 residues. The V gene lost 2 bases and the J gene lost 3 bases, with 10 bases spanning the gap. Germline lookup yields CDR1 MDHEN and CDR2 SYDVKM. The CDR3 DNA is TGTGCCAGCAGTTTAGTGGGCAGGTACACTGAAGCTTTCTTT. Residues: CASSLVGRYTEAFF. Full variable domain (outside the CDR3, taken from reference TRBV28 and TRBJ1-1): DVKVTQSSRYLVKRTGEKVFLECVQDMDHENMFWYRQDPGLGLRLIYFSYDVKMKEKGDIPEGYSVSREKKERFSLILESASTNQTSMYLCASSLVGRYTEAFFGQGTRLTVV.

Written as DNA, the CDR3 is TGTGCCAGCAGGATACAGGGGATTGAAGCTTTCTTT. The encoded protein is CASRIQGIEAFF. V and J are TRBV2 and TRBJ1-1; 7 bases agree with TRBD1. Germline assignment: CDR1 SNHLY and CDR2 FYNNEI. There are 12 residues in the CDR3. After removal of 6 bases from V and 7 bases from J, the junction contained 5 bases not matched to a gene.

This CDR3 is CASSMRDTDQPQHF. As DNA, the CDR3 is TGTGCCAGTAGTATGAGGGATACCGATCAGCCCCAGCATTTT. The chain combines TRBV19 with TRBJ1-5; D is unresolved. The CDR3 runs 14 residues. Trimming cost V 3 bases and J 5 bases, with 11 bases left between them. Looked up from germline, CDR1 is LNHDA and CDR2 is SQIVND (reference sequence). Variable domain in full (rest from reference TRBV19 and TRBJ1-5): DGGITQSPKYLFRKEGQNVTLSCEQNLNHDAMYWYRQDPGQGLRLIYYSQIVNDFQKGDIAEGYSVSREKKESFPLTVTSAQKNPTAFYLCASSMRDTDQPQHFGDGTRLSIL.

This clone came up once. The chain recombines TRBV6-1 with TRBJ1-2; 7 bases fit TRBD1. V trimming: 6 bases; J trimming: 5 bases; junction bases outside the gene matches: 3. From germline, CDR1 is MNHNS and CDR2 SASEGT. The CDR3 totals 12 residues. CDR3 loop: CASRGRGYGYTF. CDR3 nucleotides: TGTGCCAGCAGGGGCAGGGGGTATGGCTACACCTTC.

The chain joins TRBV2 to TRBJ2-7; TRBD1 might be the D (6 bases). This CDR3 comprises 12 residues. Trimming cost V 8 bases and J 3 bases, with 11 bases left between them. Germline lookup yields CDR1 SNHLY and CDR2 FYNNEI. In DNA form, the CDR3 reads TGTGCCAGCCGGGACAACAACTACGAGCAGTACTTC. Translated, it gives CASRDNNYEQYF.

The chain uses TRBV5-4 and TRBJ2-3; D could derive from TRBD1 or TRBD2 (5 bases each). The CDR3 spans 16 residues. Germline CDR1 is SGHNT and CDR2 is YYREEE (reference sequence). V was pared by 4 bases and J by 4 bases, with 19 bases between. The CDR3 bases are TGTGCCAGCAGCCCTCGGGGCTTAGGCAGGGCAGATACGCAGTATTTT. Translating gives CASSPRGLGRADTQYF.

The rearrangement links TRBV28 to TRBJ1-2, with TRBD1 matching 7 bases. V lost 4 bases to trimming and J lost 0 bases; unmatched junction nucleotides: 8. The CDR3 is made up of 16 amino acids. CDR1 is MDHEN, CDR2 SYDVKM, per germline. DNA of the CDR3: TGTGCCAGCAGTTCCCCCCGGCAGGGGGCTAACTATGGCTACACCTTC. Encoded protein: CASSSPRQGANYGYTF.

The gene calls are TRBV28 and TRBJ2-7; D is unresolved. V was shortened by 1 base and J by 7 bases, with 14 bases between the two germline ends. Germline lookup yields CDR1 MDHEN and CDR2 SYDVKM. This CDR3 is 14 amino acids long. CDR3 region: CASSLFGSEAEQYF. DNA for the CDR3: TGTGCCAGCAGTTTATTCGGGTCCGAGGCGGAGCAGTACTTC. Full variable domain (rest looked up from reference TRBV28 and TRBJ2-7): DVKVTQSSRYLVKRTGEKVFLECVQDMDHENMFWYRQDPGLGLRLIYFSYDVKMKEKGDIPEGYSVSREKKERFSLILESASTNQTSMYLCASSLFGSEAEQYFGPGTRLTVT.

V and J are TRBV2 and TRBJ1-1, with TRBD1 identical over 8 bases. Germline CDR1 and CDR2: SNHLY and FYNNEI. V dropped 7 bases and J dropped 3; count of bases not matched to a gene: 10. This CDR3 comprises 15 residues. CDR3 residues: CASILDRGVHTEAFF. In nucleotides, the CDR3 is TGTGCCAGCATTCTCGACAGGGGAGTTCACACTGAAGCTTTCTTT.

The chain has TRBV7-2 and TRBJ1-5; perhaps TRBD1 as D (5 bases). V was pared by 0 bases and J by 6 bases, with 12 bases between. This CDR3 is built from 15 residues. Germline CDR1 and CDR2: SGHTA and FQGNSA. CDR3 in amino acids: CASSLAGGKGQPQHF. Here the CDR3 DNA reads TGTGCCAGCAGCTTAGCCGGGGGGAAGGGTCAGCCCCAGCATTTT.

In DNA, the CDR3 is TGTGCCAGCAGTTTAACCCCCGGGACCTACTCCTACGAGCAGTACTTC. As protein: CASSLTPGTYSYEQYF. The chain couples TRBV6-5 to TRBJ2-7; D may match TRBD1 or TRBD2 (5 bases each). The CDR3 length is 16 residues. V lost 4 bases and J 0 bases, leaving 16 bases between the germline ends. CDR1 and CDR2 (germline): MNHEY, SVGAGI.

The chain uses TRBV28 and TRBJ2-7; D call uncertain. Germline V lookup: CDR1 MDHEN, CDR2 SYDVKM. V lost 4 bases and J 7 bases, leaving 17 bases between the germline ends. The CDR3 extends over 14 amino acids. The CDR3 protein is CASSSPVLPREQYF. The CDR3 DNA reads TGTGCCAGCAGTTCCCCGGTACTGCCTAGAGAGCAGTACTTC.

This rearrangement joins TRBV11-2 to TRBJ1-1, with a weak D call TRBD1 (6 bases). The CDR3 length is 13 residues. The germline V gene has CDR1 SGHAT and CDR2 FQNNGV. V dropped 5 bases and J dropped 1 base, with 8 bases sitting between them. The CDR3 loop reads CASSQGQNTEAFF. The DNA for the CDR3 is TGTGCCAGCAGCCAGGGACAGAACACTGAAGCTTTCTTT.

This chain links TRBV28 with TRBJ1-3; D perhaps matches TRBD1 (5 bases). V was trimmed by 3 bases and J by 0 bases, leaving 9 bases between them. The CDR3 sequence is 15 residues long. CDR1 and CDR2 (germline): MDHEN, SYDVKM. CDR3 amino acids: CASSFQGNSGNTIYF. The DNA of the CDR3 is TGTGCCAGCAGTTTCCAGGGCAACTCTGGAAACACCATATATTTT.

The V gene is TRBV11-2, the J gene TRBJ2-7, with no clear D. Germline-derived CDR1 and CDR2 are SGHAT and FQNNGV. The CDR3 runs 17 residues. Trimming cost V 4 bases and J 0 bases, with 19 bases left between them. CDR3: CASSYGVLRQASYEQYF. DNA of the CDR3: TGTGCCAGCAGCTATGGGGTGTTGCGGCAGGCCTCCTACGAGCAGTACTTC.